These T cell receptor beta chains were read from a single sample in a study of metastatic and nonmetastatic thyroid tumors. TCRdb reanalyzed the PCR reads with MiXCR. The table lists fewer than 15,000 clones, 31% of them singletons. The sequenced sample consisted of tumor tissue. The receptors come from a male donor with papillary thyroid cancer or a benign thyroid nodule (not recorded which). Some clones in this sample may be carry-over from other donors' samples. Both conserved end residues are part of each CDR3. A D gene is named only where the DNA matches it firmly. The size entry is marked missing in some rows and otherwise reads once, few, many or a size class.

>TRBV24-1|.|.|TRBJ2-3
TGTGCCACCAGTGAACCGGGACGGGTGCAGTATTTT
CATSEPGRVQYF
>TRBV3-1|medium-sized|.|TRBJ1-2
TGTGCCAGCAGCCAATCGTGGCGGGGCTACACCTTC
CASSQSWRGYTF
>TRBV5-1|many|.|TRBJ1-1
TGCGCCAGCATCGGAGCGAACACTGAAGCTTTCTTT
CASIGANTEAFF
>TRBV6-2/TRBV6-3|.|.|TRBJ2-1
TGTGCCAGCAGTGGGTCGGCGGAGCAGTTCTTC
CASSGSAEQFF
>TRBV6-1|few|.|TRBJ2-7
TGTGCCAGCAGTCGATTATCGGGAGTAGGCGAGCAGTACTTC
CASSRLSGVGEQYF
>TRBV7-9|many|.|TRBJ1-1
TGTGCCAGCAGCCCCGAGAGTCGTAACACTGAAGCTTTCTTT
CASSPESRNTEAFF
>TRBV7-8|.|.|TRBJ2-3
TGTGCCAGCAGCTTAGCCATAGGGGCAGATACGCAGTATTTT
CASSLAIGADTQYF
>TRBV6-2/TRBV6-3|.|.|TRBJ1-5
TGTGCCAGCAGTTACAGTGGGGGTACTCCGGGATATGCAGGCAATCAGCCCCAGCATTTT
CASSYSGGTPGYAGNQPQHF
>TRBV10-1|.|.|TRBJ2-3
TGCGCCAGCAGCCCTTCGAGCAAGCGGCAGTATTTT
CASSPSSKRQYF
>TRBV2|.|.|TRBJ2-7
TGTGCCAGCGGACCCCTACAGGGTTACGAGCAGTACTTC
CASGPLQGYEQYF
>TRBV7-3|many|.|TRBJ2-3
TGTGCCAGCAGCTTATCGACCTTGGATACGCAGTATTTT
CASSLSTLDTQYF
>TRBV11-2|.|TRBD1|TRBJ1-1
TGTGCCAGCAGCCGGACAGGTGCGGAGACTGAAGCTTTCTTT
CASSRTGAETEAFF
>TRBV20-1|.|TRBD1|TRBJ2-6
TGCAGTGCTAGGGGACAGGGTGCTCCTGGGGCCAACGTCCTGACTTTC
CSARGQGAPGANVLTF
>TRBV25-1|few|.|TRBJ2-5
TGTGCCAGCAGCCGCCCGGGGGGCGGAGGGGAGACCCAGTACTTC
CASSRPGGGGETQYF
>TRBV9|medium-sized|TRBD1|TRBJ2-2
TGTGCCAGCAGCCAAGACAGGGTGAACACCGGGGAGCTGTTTTTT
CASSQDRVNTGELFF
>TRBV11-1|.|TRBD2|TRBJ2-1
TGTGCCGGCAGCCTAGCGGGGGGACTAGCGGGAGGGCCTTTTCGTAGTGAGCAGTTCTTC
CAGSLAGGLAGGPFRSEQFF
>TRBV5-5|.|TRBD2|TRBJ2-7
TGTGCCAGCAGCCCGGCAGCGGGGGGCACCTACGAGCAGTACTTC
CASSPAAGGTYEQYF
>TRBV18|.|.|TRBJ2-7
TGTGCCAGCTCACCGATCCCCACACCAGGTGAGCAGTACTTC
CASSPIPTPGEQYF
>TRBV6-1|medium-sized|TRBD2|TRBJ2-1
TGTGCCAGCAGTCCCCTAGCGGGGGGGCACAATGAGCAGTTCTTC
CASSPLAGGHNEQFF
>TRBV28|few|.|TRBJ2-2
TGTGCCAGCAGGCCCCTTCCCCGGGGGCGGAACACCGGGGAGCTGTTTTTT
CASRPLPRGRNTGELFF
>TRBV12-3/TRBV12-4|few|TRBD1|TRBJ2-5
TGTGCCAGCAGTAGGGCAGGGGGAGATTTCGAGACCCAGTACTTC
CASSRAGGDFETQYF
>TRBV20-1|few|TRBD1|TRBJ2-5
TGCAGTGCTAGCTGGACAGGGGTAGAGACCCAGTACTTC
CSASWTGVETQYF
>TRBV30|.|TRBD1|TRBJ1-2
TGTGCCTGGACCCTGGACAGGGCTTATGGCTACACCTTC
CAWTLDRAYGYTF
>TRBV6-2/TRBV6-3|.|.|TRBJ2-7
TGTGCCAGCAGTTACTCTGGGAGTGGAACCTACGAGCAGTACTTC
CASSYSGSGTYEQYF
>TRBV30|many|TRBD1|TRBJ2-5
TGTGCCTGGAGCCAGGACAGGGCAGGGGAGACCCAGTACTTC
CAWSQDRAGETQYF
>TRBV28|few|.|TRBJ1-4
TGTGCCAGCAGTTCTAACAGGGAACTGTTTTTT
CASSSNRELFF
>TRBV12-3/TRBV12-4|.|TRBD2|TRBJ2-7
TGTGCCAGCAGTTCTAGCGGGGGGGCGGGCTCCTACGAGCTGTACTTC
CASSSSGGAGSYELYF
>TRBV7-3|many|.|TRBJ2-3
TGTGCCAGCAGCTTAGCGGACGGCACAGATACGCAGTATTTT
CASSLADGTDTQYF
>TRBV10-3|few|.|TRBJ1-5
TGTGCCATCAGTGAGGCCGCAAGCGGTCAGCCCCAGCATTTT
CAISEAASGQPQHF
>TRBV7-9|few|.|TRBJ1-1
TGTGCCAGCAGCGTAACCGTAAACACTGAAGCTTTCTTT
CASSVTVNTEAFF